This TCR beta chain was observed in a study of cytomegalovirus exposure and HLA in healthy donors. There are 16 residues in the CDR3. V lost 5 bases and J lost 0; bases outside the gene matches: 10. Germline assignment: CDR1 LGHNA and CDR2 YNFKEQ. The PCR ran on 60 Vbeta and 13 Jbeta primers. The assay was immunoSEQ multiplex PCR, and TCRdb's table has in-frame clones only and misses some. The sample shows fewer than 200,000 clones, about 75% of them seen only once. V gene TRBV4-2 combines with J gene TRBJ2-7; TRBD2 matches at 7 bases. The receptor's source is a male donor in good health and CMV-seronegative. The sequenced sample was PBMCs. The CDR3 region is CASSSPAGLSSYEQYF. The CDR3 nucleotides read TGTGCCAGCAGCTCTCCGGCGGGACTAAGCTCCTACGAGCAGTACTTC.